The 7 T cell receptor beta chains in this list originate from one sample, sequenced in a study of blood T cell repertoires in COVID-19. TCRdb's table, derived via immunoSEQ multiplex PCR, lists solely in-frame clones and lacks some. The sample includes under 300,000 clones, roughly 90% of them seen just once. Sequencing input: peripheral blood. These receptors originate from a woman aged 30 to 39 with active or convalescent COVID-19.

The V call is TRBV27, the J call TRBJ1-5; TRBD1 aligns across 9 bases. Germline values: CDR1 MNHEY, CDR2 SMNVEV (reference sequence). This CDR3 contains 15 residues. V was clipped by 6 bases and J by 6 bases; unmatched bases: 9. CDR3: CASSPTDRGSQPQHF. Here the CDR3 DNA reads TGTGCCAGCAGCCCTACGGACAGGGGAAGTCAGCCCCAGCATTTT.

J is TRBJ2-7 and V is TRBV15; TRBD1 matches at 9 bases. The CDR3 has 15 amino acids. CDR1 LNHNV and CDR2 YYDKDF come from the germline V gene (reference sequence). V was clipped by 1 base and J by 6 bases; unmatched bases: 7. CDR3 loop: CATSRVPGTGLEQYF. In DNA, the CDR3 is TGTGCCACCAGCAGAGTTCCCGGGACAGGGCTCGAGCAGTACTTC.

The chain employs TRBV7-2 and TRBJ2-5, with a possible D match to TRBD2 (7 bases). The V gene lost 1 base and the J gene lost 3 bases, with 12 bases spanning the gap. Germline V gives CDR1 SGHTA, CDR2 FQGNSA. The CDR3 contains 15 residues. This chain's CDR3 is CASSLDGGAKETQYF. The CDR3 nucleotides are TGTGCCAGCAGCTTAGATGGGGGGGCTAAAGAGACCCAGTACTTC.

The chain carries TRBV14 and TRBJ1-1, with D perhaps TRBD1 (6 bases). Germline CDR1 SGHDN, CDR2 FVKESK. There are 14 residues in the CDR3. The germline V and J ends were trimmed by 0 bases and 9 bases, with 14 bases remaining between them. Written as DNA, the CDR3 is TGTGCCAGCAGCCAAGATTCAGGGGCGATAAAAGCTTTCTTT. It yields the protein CASSQDSGAIKAFF.

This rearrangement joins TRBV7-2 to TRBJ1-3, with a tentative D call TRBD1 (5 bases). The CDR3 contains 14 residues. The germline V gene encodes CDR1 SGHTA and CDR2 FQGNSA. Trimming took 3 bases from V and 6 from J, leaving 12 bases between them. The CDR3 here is CASSFGGRLNTIYF. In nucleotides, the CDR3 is TGTGCCAGCAGCTTTGGGGGGAGGTTAAACACCATATATTTT.

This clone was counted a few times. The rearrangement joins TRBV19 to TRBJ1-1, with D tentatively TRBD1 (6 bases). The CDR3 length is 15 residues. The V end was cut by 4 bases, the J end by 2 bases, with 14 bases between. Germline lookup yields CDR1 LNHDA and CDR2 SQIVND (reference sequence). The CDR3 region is CASSTTSGGNTEAFF. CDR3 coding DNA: TGTGCCAGTAGTACAACCTCGGGGGGCAACACTGAAGCTTTCTTT. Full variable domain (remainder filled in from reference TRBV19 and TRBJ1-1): DGGITQSPKYLFRKEGQNVTLSCEQNLNHDAMYWYRQDPGQGLRLIYYSQIVNDFQKGDIAEGYSVSREKKESFPLTVTSAQKNPTAFYLCASSTTSGGNTEAFFGQGTRLTVV.

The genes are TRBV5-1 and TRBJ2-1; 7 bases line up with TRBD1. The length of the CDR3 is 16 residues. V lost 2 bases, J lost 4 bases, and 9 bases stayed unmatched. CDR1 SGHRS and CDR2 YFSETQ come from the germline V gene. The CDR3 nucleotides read TGCGCCAGCAGCTTAATCCCGGGACAGCCATACAATGAGCAGTTCTTC. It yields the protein CASSLIPGQPYNEQFF. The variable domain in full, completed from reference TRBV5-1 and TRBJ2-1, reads KAGVTQTPRYLIKTRGQQVTLSCSPISGHRSVSWYQQTPGQGLQFLFEYFSETQRNKGNFPGRFSGRQFSNSRSEMNVSTLELGDSALYLCASSLIPGQPYNEQFFGPGTRLTVL.